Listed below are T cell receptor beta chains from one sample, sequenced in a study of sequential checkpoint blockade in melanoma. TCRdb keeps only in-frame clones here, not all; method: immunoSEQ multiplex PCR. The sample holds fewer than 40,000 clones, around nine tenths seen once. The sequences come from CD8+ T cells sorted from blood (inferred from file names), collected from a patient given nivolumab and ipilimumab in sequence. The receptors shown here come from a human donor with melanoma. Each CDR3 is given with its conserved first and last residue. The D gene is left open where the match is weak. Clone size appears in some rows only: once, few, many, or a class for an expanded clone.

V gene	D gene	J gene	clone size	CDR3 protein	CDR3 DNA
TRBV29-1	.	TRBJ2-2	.	CSVDSTGELFF	TGCAGCGTTGATAGCACCGGGGAGCTGTTTTTT
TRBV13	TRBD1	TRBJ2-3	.	CASSDRDRSDTDTQYF	TGTGCCAGCAGTGACCGGGACAGGTCGGACACAGATACGCAGTATTTT
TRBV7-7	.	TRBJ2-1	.	CASSQGQQGSYNEQFF	TGTGCTAGCAGCCAGGGGCAGCAGGGGTCCTACAATGAGCAGTTCTTC
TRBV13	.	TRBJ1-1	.	CASRQGSGIEAFF	TGTGCCAGCAGACAAGGAAGCGGGATTGAAGCTTTCTTT
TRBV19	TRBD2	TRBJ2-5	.	CASSTSSGSNQETQYF	TGTGCCAGTAGTACATCTAGCGGGAGTAATCAAGAGACCCAGTACTTC
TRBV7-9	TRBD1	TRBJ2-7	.	CASSRQGRLGYEQYF	TGTGCCAGCAGTCGACAGGGCCGCTTGGGTTACGAGCAGTACTTC
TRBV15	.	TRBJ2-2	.	CATSRDFGDLGTGELFF	TGTGCCACCAGCAGAGATTTCGGGGATTTGGGTACCGGGGAGCTGTTTTTT
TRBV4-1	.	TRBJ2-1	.	CASRQGRAGEQFF	TGCGCCAGCAGACAGGGCCGGGCCGGTGAGCAGTTCTTC
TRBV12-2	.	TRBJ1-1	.	CASRLVTETNTEAFF	TGTGCAAGTCGCTTAGTAACAGAAACGAACACTGAAGCTTTCTTT
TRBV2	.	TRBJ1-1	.	CASSELMNTEAFF	TGTGCCAGCAGTGAGTTAATGAACACTGAAGCTTTCTTT
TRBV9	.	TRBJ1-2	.	CASSVVSTVWANGYTF	TGTGCCAGCAGCGTAGTTTCGACAGTGTGGGCTAATGGCTACACCTTC
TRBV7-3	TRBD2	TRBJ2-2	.	CASSLVGGSTGELFF	TGTGCCAGCAGCTTAGTCGGGGGGAGCACCGGGGAGCTGTTTTTT
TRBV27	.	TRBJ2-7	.	CASSLPGYEQYF	TGTGCCAGCAGTTTGCCCGGCTACGAGCAGTACTTC
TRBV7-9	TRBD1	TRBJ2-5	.	CASSLLGDRDGETQYF	TGTGCCAGCAGCTTACTTGGGGACAGGGATGGGGAGACCCAGTACTTC
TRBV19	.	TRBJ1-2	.	CASSIGDSDYGYTF	TGTGCCAGTAGTATCGGAGACAGCGACTATGGCTACACCTTC
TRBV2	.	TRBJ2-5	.	CASSGWTMQETQYF	TGTGCCAGCAGTGGCTGGACTATGCAAGAGACCCAGTACTTC
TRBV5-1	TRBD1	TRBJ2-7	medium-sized	CASSYTSGTGVEQYF	TGCGCCAGCAGCTATACTTCCGGGACAGGGGTTGAGCAGTACTTC
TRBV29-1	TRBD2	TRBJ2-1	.	CSATSGTGRTYNEQFF	TGCAGCGCTACCTCCGGGACCGGGAGGACCTACAATGAGCAGTTCTTC
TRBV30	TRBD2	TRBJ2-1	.	CAGSGRENEQFF	TGTGCCGGCAGCGGGAGGGAGAATGAGCAGTTCTTC
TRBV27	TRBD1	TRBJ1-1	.	CASSFRQGLNTEAFF	TGTGCCAGCAGTTTCAGACAGGGATTGAACACTGAAGCTTTCTTT
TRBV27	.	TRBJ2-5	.	CASSLLGGEETQYF	TGTGCCAGCAGTTTACTGGGCGGGGAAGAGACCCAGTACTTC
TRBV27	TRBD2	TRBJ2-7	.	CASSLSGTSGRPTYEQYF	TGTGCCAGCAGTCTCTCCGGGACTAGCGGGCGTCCCACCTACGAGCAGTACTTC
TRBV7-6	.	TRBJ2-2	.	CASMQAGVYTGELFF	TGTGCCAGCATGCAAGCCGGGGTATACACCGGGGAGCTGTTTTTT
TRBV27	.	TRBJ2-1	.	CASSLGYEQFF	TGTGCCAGCAGTTTAGGCTATGAGCAGTTCTTC
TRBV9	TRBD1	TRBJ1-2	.	CASSVAGQSSYTF	TGTGCCAGCAGCGTAGCGGGACAGTCTTCTTACACCTTC
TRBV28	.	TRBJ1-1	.	CASSFHRATEAFF	TGTGCCAGCAGTTTCCACAGGGCCACTGAAGCTTTCTTT
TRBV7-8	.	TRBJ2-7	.	CASSLGNGLPYEQYF	TGTGCCAGCAGCTTAGGAAACGGACTGCCCTACGAGCAGTACTTC
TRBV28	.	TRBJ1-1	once	CASSLGQNIEAFF	TGTGCCAGCAGTTTAGGACAAAACATTGAAGCTTTCTTT
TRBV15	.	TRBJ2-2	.	CATSEQTNTGELFF	TGTGCCACCAGCGAACAAACGAACACCGGGGAGCTGTTTTTT
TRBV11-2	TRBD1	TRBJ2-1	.	CASSPGTGGYNEQFF	TGTGCCAGCAGCCCCGGGACAGGGGGCTACAATGAGCAGTTCTTC
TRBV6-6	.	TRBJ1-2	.	CASSYSASRGHYGYTF	TGTGCCAGCAGTTACTCGGCTTCGCGGGGTCACTATGGCTACACCTTC
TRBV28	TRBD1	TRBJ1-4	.	CASSLEDRRGEKLFF	TGTGCCAGCAGTTTAGAGGACAGGCGCGGGGAAAAACTGTTTTTT
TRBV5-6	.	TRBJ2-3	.	CASSLFIYSRTDTQYF	TGTGCCAGCAGCTTGTTCATATATTCGAGGACAGATACGCAGTATTTT
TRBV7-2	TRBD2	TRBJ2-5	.	CASSQVASGNQETQYF	TGTGCCAGCAGCCAAGTGGCTAGCGGGAACCAAGAGACCCAGTACTTC
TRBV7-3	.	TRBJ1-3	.	CASSPMTASSGNTIYF	TGTGCCAGCAGCCCCATGACAGCCAGCTCTGGAAACACCATATATTTT
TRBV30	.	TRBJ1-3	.	CAWKSGTGNTIYF	TGTGCCTGGAAGTCAGGGACTGGAAACACCATATATTTT
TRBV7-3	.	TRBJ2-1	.	CASSYVGINNEQFF	TGTGCCAGCAGTTACGTCGGGATAAACAATGAGCAGTTCTTC
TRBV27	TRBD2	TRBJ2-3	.	CASSPMGLASTDTQYF	TGTGCCAGCAGTCCCATGGGACTAGCCAGCACAGATACGCAGTATTTT
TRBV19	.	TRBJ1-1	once	CASSRTSNTEAFF	TGTGCCAGTAGCCGGACAAGCAACACTGAAGCTTTCTTT
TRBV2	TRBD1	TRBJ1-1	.	CASRRQGWVTEAFF	TGTGCCAGCAGAAGACAGGGGTGGGTTACTGAAGCTTTCTTT
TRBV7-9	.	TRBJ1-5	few	CASSLAGDQPQHF	TGTGCCAGCAGCTTAGCAGGGGATCAGCCCCAGCATTTT
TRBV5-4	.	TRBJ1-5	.	CASSLWGGDKSQHF	TGTGCCAGCAGCTTGTGGGGTGGGGACAAATCCCAGCATTTT
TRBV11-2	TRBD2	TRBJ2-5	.	CASSLGPGLQETQYF	TGTGCCAGCAGCTTAGGCCCGGGACTACAAGAGACCCAGTACTTC
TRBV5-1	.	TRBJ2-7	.	CASSLALTKSSYEQYF	TGCGCCAGCAGCTTGGCCCTAACCAAGAGCTCCTACGAGCAGTACTTC
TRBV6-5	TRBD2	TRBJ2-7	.	CASSYREGRYEQYF	TGTGCCAGCAGTTACCGGGAGGGTAGGTACGAGCAGTACTTC
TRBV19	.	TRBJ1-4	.	CASTPFGGGEKLFF	TGTGCCAGTACCCCCTTTGGGGGGGGCGAAAAACTGTTTTTT
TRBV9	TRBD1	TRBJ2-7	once	CASSDTGGHEQYF	TGTGCCAGCAGCGACACAGGGGGCCACGAGCAGTACTTC
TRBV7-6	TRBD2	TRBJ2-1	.	CASSVTAGGAYNEQFF	TGTGCCAGCAGTGTGACGGCGGGAGGCGCCTACAATGAGCAGTTCTTC
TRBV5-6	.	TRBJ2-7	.	CASSLGGDTYEQYF	TGTGCCAGCAGCTTGGGGGGAGATACATACGAGCAGTACTTC
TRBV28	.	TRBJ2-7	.	CASKISGTSYEQYF	TGTGCCAGCAAAATCTCCGGGACAAGCTACGAGCAGTACTTC
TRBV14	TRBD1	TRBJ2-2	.	CASSHIRQGAGGELFF	TGTGCCAGCAGCCATATCAGGCAGGGGGCAGGCGGGGAGCTGTTTTTT
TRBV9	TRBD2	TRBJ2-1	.	CASSDSGRASNEQFF	TGTGCCAGCAGCGATAGCGGGAGGGCCTCCAATGAGCAGTTCTTC
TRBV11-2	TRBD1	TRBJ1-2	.	CASSLDYGTDYGYTF	TGTGCCAGCAGCTTAGACTATGGGACAGACTATGGCTACACCTTC
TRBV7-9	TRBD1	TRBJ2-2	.	CASSEGQGNTGELFF	TGTGCCAGCAGCGAGGGACAGGGAAACACCGGGGAGCTGTTTTTT
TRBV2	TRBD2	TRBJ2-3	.	CASSEATSGRRDTQYF	TGTGCCAGCAGTGAAGCGACTAGCGGGAGGAGGGATACGCAGTATTTT